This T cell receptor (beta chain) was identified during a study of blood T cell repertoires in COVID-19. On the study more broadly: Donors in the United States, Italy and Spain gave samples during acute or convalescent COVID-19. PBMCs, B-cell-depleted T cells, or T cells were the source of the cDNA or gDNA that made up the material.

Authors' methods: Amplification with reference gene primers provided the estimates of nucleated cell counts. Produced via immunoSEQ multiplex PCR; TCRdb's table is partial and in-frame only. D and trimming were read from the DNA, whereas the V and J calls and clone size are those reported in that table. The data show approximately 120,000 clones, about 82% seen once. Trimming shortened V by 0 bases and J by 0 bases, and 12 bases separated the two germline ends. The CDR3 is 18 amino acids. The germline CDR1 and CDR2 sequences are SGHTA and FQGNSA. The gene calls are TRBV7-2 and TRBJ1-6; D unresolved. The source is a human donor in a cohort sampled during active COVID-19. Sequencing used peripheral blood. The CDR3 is CASSLASVASSYNSPLHF. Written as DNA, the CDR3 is TGTGCCAGCAGCTTAGCCTCAGTGGCCTCCTCCTATAATTCACCCCTCCACTTT.